This TCR beta chain comes out of a study of identical twins. This clonotype turned up a few times. TCRdb reprocessed the 5' RACE reads via MiXCR and lists one record per CDR3 protein. Here the sample spans roughly 570,000 distinct CDR3 sequences, 7.5% to 10% being singletons. V lost 1 base to trimming and J lost 6 bases; unmatched junction nucleotides: 3. This CDR3 comprises 13 residues. The same data also contributed to another study, on yellow fever vaccine responses in identical twins.

The source of this sequence is a woman aged 18-29 years in good health. The chain joins TRBV12-3 or TRBV12-4 to TRBJ2-7; 7 bases match TRBD2. The material sequenced was PBMCs. The DNA for the CDR3 is TGTGCCAGCAGTTTAGAGCGGGGAAGCGAGCAGTACTTC. It encodes CASSLERGSEQYF.